The clone carrying this T cell receptor beta chain was counted many times. Its antigen is undetermined. This entry comes from a study of shared clonotypes between healthy human individuals. Study-level information: Plates per donor: three CD4 naive, three CD4 memory, two CD8 naive, one CD8 memory.

This CDR3 spans 12 amino acids. Trimming pared 4 bases from V and 6 bases from J, leaving 9 bases between. Germline CDR1 reads MNHEY; CDR2 reads SMNVEV (reference sequence). In replicate PCRs of sorted subsets, approximately 200 ng DNA, approximately 30,000 T cell genomes, was used. Clones were sequenced by immunoSEQ multiplex PCR, and TCRdb holds only the in-frame ones, with some missing. The sample records some 1.1 million clones, around three quarters being singletons. Study-wide findings and caveats: The sampled material consisted only of blood, and tissue repertoires are likely to differ.

The sequence was obtained from a young man in good health. Some clones in this sample may be carry-over from other donors' samples. This rearrangement joins TRBV27 to TRBJ2-5, with a possible D match to TRBD1 (6 bases). Sequencing was performed on memory CD4+ T cells from PBMCs. Subset in this sample: CD45RA-negative fraction. The CDR3 nucleotides read TGTGCCAGCAGTTCGTGGGACAAGACCCAGTACTTC. Its protein product is CASSSWDKTQYF.